Listed below are T cell receptor beta chains from one sample, sequenced in a study of Graves' ophthalmopathy and Graves' hyperthyroidism. TCRdb itself ran the multiplex PCR reads through MiXCR, one entry per CDR3 protein. The table records 660,000 or so distinct CDR3 sequences, 35% to 45% of them present only once. The sequenced sample was peripheral blood. These receptors were taken from an adult man with Graves' ophthalmopathy. The CDR3 runs from the conserved cysteine through the conserved F or W. D genes are given only for firm matches. Not all rows give a size; the values are once, few, many and, for expanded clones, a class.

TRBD2,16,TRBV15,many,TRBJ2-5,CATSLPRGGPYGTQYF,TGTGCCACCAGCCTACCACGGGGAGGGCCCTACGGGACCCAGTACTTC
NA,14,TRBV10-3,many,TRBJ2-2,CAISEHPGTGELFF,TGTGCCATCAGTGAGCATCCGGGGACCGGGGAGCTGTTTTTT
TRBD1,15,TRBV10-3,NA,TRBJ1-5,CASSEGQGTSQPQHF,TGTGCCAGCAGTGAAGGACAGGGTACGAGTCAGCCCCAGCATTTT
TRBD2,16,TRBV7-2,many,TRBJ2-2,CASSWVAGADTGELFF,TGTGCCAGCAGCTGGGTGGCGGGAGCAGACACCGGGGAGCTGTTTTTT
NA,12,TRBV7-8,NA,TRBJ1-5,CASSTRTEKQHF,TGTGCCAGCAGCACCCGGACGGAGAAACAGCATTTT
TRBD1,16,TRBV9,once,TRBJ1-5,CASSAGTANSNQPQHF,TGTGCCAGCAGCGCCGGGACAGCTAATAGCAATCAGCCCCAGCATTTT
TRBD1,14,TRBV10-3,few,TRBJ2-2,CASFPGQRTGELFF,TGTGCCAGCTTTCCGGGACAGAGGACCGGGGAGCTGTTTTTT
NA,15,TRBV7-9,NA,TRBJ1-2,CASSVQGTGDYGYTF,TGCGCCAGCAGCGTTCAGGGTACCGGGGATTATGGCTACACCTTC
NA,14,TRBV10-3,NA,TRBJ2-5,CASSEAAGRETQYF,TGTGCCAGCAGTGAAGCGGCGGGAAGGGAGACCCAGTACTTC
TRBD1,14,TRBV5-1,few,TRBJ2-7,CASSPGDSSYEQYF,TGCGCCAGCAGCCCAGGGGACAGCTCCTACGAGCAGTACTTC
NA,12,TRBV7-9,many,TRBJ1-2,CASSPGLHGYTF,TGTGCCAGCAGCCCGGGGTTACATGGCTACACCTTC
TRBD1,18,TRBV20-1,many,TRBJ1-4,CSALQTGPPIPHNEKLFF,TGCAGTGCGCTACAGACAGGGCCGCCGATTCCACATAATGAAAAACTGTTTTTT
NA,13,TRBV24-1,many,TRBJ1-2,CATSDLGAHGYTF,TGTGCCACCAGTGATTTGGGGGCGCATGGCTACACCTTC
TRBD1,15,TRBV19,few,TRBJ1-6,CAWRSGGAWASPLHF,TGTGCCTGGAGATCAGGGGGCGCTTGGGCTTCACCCCTCCACTTT
NA,13,TRBV20-1,NA,TRBJ2-5,CSARGAGKETQYF,TGCAGTGCTAGAGGTGCGGGAAAAGAGACCCAGTACTTC
NA,14,TRBV7-3,many,TRBJ1-1,CASSLTGQNTEAFF,TGTGCCAGCAGCTTAACGGGACAGAACACTGAAGCTTTCTTT
NA,12,TRBV12-3/TRBV12-4,many,TRBJ2-7,CASSFPSAEQYF,TGTGCCAGCAGTTTTCCTAGCGCCGAGCAGTACTTC
NA,14,TRBV6-1,NA,TRBJ2-2,CASSETSYVGELFF,TGTGCCAGCAGTGAAACCTCATATGTGGGGGAGCTGTTTTTT
NA,14,TRBV6-6,once,TRBJ1-2,CASSYLASGEGYTF,TGTGCCAGCAGTTACCTCGCTAGCGGGGAAGGCTACACCTTC
NA,11,TRBV2,many,TRBJ1-1,CASKGGTEAFF,TGTGCCAGCAAAGGGGGCACTGAAGCTTTCTTT
NA,15,TRBV7-9,many,TRBJ2-2,CASSPRDPDTGELFF,TGTGCCAGCAGCCCCCGGGACCCCGACACCGGGGAGCTGTTTTTT
NA,14,TRBV10-3,NA,TRBJ2-5,CAISVGQTQGTQYF,TGTGCCATCAGTGTAGGGCAGACCCAAGGGACCCAGTACTTC
TRBD2,11,TRBV29-1,once,TRBJ2-5,CSVRTSGSQYF,TGCAGCGTCCGGACTAGCGGGAGCCAGTACTTC
TRBD2,19,TRBV7-9,many,TRBJ2-7,CASSLRPLGTSGRAIEQYF,TGTGCCAGCAGCTTAAGGCCTCTTGGGACTAGCGGGAGGGCCATCGAGCAGTACTTC
NA,14,TRBV7-3,many,TRBJ1-1,CASSTQPGNTEAFF,TGTGCCAGCAGCACACAGCCTGGGAACACTGAAGCTTTCTTT
NA,18,TRBV4-3,NA,TRBJ2-5,CASSQEFDSIDYKKTQYF,TGCGCCAGCAGCCAAGAGTTCGACTCAATAGACTACAAGAAGACCCAGTACTTC
NA,15,TRBV10-3,NA,TRBJ1-5,CASSCLQGSNQPQHF,TGTGCCAGCAGTTGCTTACAGGGCAGCAATCAGCCCCAGCATTTT
NA,15,TRBV12-3/TRBV12-4,many,TRBJ1-4,CASSLSGGRPNRLFF,TGTGCCAGCAGTTTAAGCGGAGGACGACCGAATAGACTGTTTTTT
NA,11,TRBV29-1,NA,TRBJ1-2,CSFPLARGYTF,TGCAGTTTTCCCTTAGCGCGGGGCTACACCTTC
NA,14,TRBV20-1,few,TRBJ2-7,CSAQGRGVSYEQYF,TGCAGTGCTCAAGGCAGGGGGGTATCCTACGAGCAGTACTTC
TRBD1,16,TRBV7-9,many,TRBJ2-2,CASSLKGTGNTGELFF,TGTGCCAGCAGCTTAAAAGGGACAGGCAACACCGGGGAGCTGTTTTTT
NA,17,TRBV7-9,NA,TRBJ1-4,CASSYLTGMTEREKLFF,TGTGCCAGCAGCTACCTGACGGGGATGACTGAAAGGGAAAAACTGTTTTTT
NA,13,TRBV10-3,many,TRBJ1-4,CASLRGRNEKLFF,TGTGCCAGCCTCAGGGGCAGGAATGAAAAACTGTTTTTT
TRBD1,15,TRBV10-3,NA,TRBJ2-2,CATHLGGFNTGELFF,TGTGCCACTCATCTAGGGGGCTTTAACACCGGGGAGCTGTTTTTT
NA,14,TRBV5-4,NA,TRBJ1-3,CAWTVGQFGNTIYF,TGTGCCTGGACTGTTGGACAGTTCGGAAACACCATATATTTT
TRBD1,15,TRBV4-3,few,TRBJ1-1,CASSQVYQGATEAFF,TGCGCCAGCAGCCAAGTATATCAGGGGGCCACTGAAGCTTTCTTT
NA,14,TRBV2,NA,TRBJ2-7,CASREVGAAYEQYF,TGTGCCAGCAGGGAAGTAGGGGCTGCCTACGAGCAGTACTTC
TRBD1,15,TRBV7-2,NA,TRBJ2-5,CASSQSTGGQETQYF,TGTGCCAGCTCACAGTCGACAGGGGGCCAAGAGACCCAGTACTTC
NA,12,TRBV11-2,NA,TRBJ2-7,CASSLEIGEQYF,TGTGCCAGCAGCTTAGAGATTGGCGAGCAGTACTTC
NA,16,TRBV10-3,many,TRBJ1-1,CAIRDPTGTGNTEAFF,TGTGCCATCAGGGATCCTACCGGGACGGGGAACACTGAAGCTTTCTTT
NA,15,TRBV19,many,TRBJ1-3,CASQLQGSSGNTIYF,TGTGCCAGTCAATTGCAGGGGAGCTCTGGAAACACCATATATTTT
NA,12,TRBV29-1,once,TRBJ1-1,CSPEDRLTEAFF,TGCAGCCCAGAGGACCGACTTACTGAAGCTTTCTTT
NA,17,TRBV19,NA,TRBJ1-3,CASSISGTVSSGNTIYF,TGTGCCAGTAGTATCTCCGGGACGGTGAGCTCTGGAAACACCATATATTTT
NA,14,TRBV7-3,many,TRBJ2-7,CASSSYPGSLEQYF,TGTGCCAGCAGCTCGTATCCAGGGTCGCTCGAGCAGTACTTC
TRBD2,12,TRBV19,many,TRBJ2-7,CATAGDTYEQYF,TGTGCCACAGCGGGAGATACCTACGAGCAGTACTTC
NA,16,TRBV2,many,TRBJ1-2,CARLSGGIASNYGYTF,TGTGCAAGGCTATCGGGGGGCATCGCTTCCAACTATGGCTACACCTTC
NA,14,TRBV25-1,many,TRBJ2-7,CASSEWGRSDEQYF,TGTGCCAGCAGTGAATGGGGCCGTAGCGACGAGCAGTACTTC
NA,15,TRBV5-1,many,TRBJ1-2,CASSLVFAANYGYTF,TGCGCCAGCAGCTTGGTCTTTGCGGCAAACTATGGCTACACCTTC
NA,13,TRBV19,many,TRBJ1-1,CASSIIMGTEAFF,TGTGCCAGTAGTATAATTATGGGCACTGAAGCTTTCTTT
TRBD2,14,TRBV29-1,many,TRBJ2-7,CSVEEGGGAYEQYF,TGCAGCGTTGAGGAAGGCGGGGGGGCTTACGAGCAGTACTTC
NA,16,TRBV24-1,many,TRBJ2-1,CATSGLGVAGWAEQFF,TGTGCCACCAGTGGGCTAGGAGTTGCGGGATGGGCTGAGCAGTTCTTC
TRBD1,17,TRBV7-9,many,TRBJ2-6,CASSLKQGASGANVLTF,TGTGCCAGCAGCTTAAAACAGGGGGCCTCTGGGGCCAACGTCCTGACTTTC
TRBD2,14,TRBV7-2,NA,TRBJ2-5,CASSMNSGRETQYF,TGTGCCAGCAGTATGAATAGCGGGAGGGAGACCCAGTACTTC
NA,15,TRBV15,NA,TRBJ2-7,CATSRAAGGLLEQYF,TGTGCCACCAGCAGAGCGGCCGGGGGTCTACTCGAGCAGTACTTC